This T cell receptor (beta chain) was obtained from a study of radiotherapy plus CTLA-4 blockade in lung cancer. Study findings and constraints: In blood, TCR clones derived from the tumor expanded after radiotherapy plus ipilimumab.

As concerns this clone: The antigen is unknown.

Clones were read by immunoSEQ multiplex PCR, and TCRdb kept only the in-frame ones, dropping some. The table has 30,000 to 35,000 clones, 70% to 90% seen once. The CDR3 consists of 14 residues. CDR1 is MNHEY and CDR2 is SMNVEV in the germline V gene (reference sequence). The V and J ends lost 2 bases and 6 bases, in that order; junction bases with no gene match: 1. The rearrangement joins TRBV27 to TRBJ1-6; 7 nucleotides agree with TRBD1. The receptor's source is a human donor with non-small cell lung cancer that progressed on radiotherapy plus ipilimumab. The specimen was peripheral blood, collected from a patient treated with radiotherapy plus ipilimumab. CDR3 loop: CASSLGTVNSPLHF. In nucleotides, the CDR3 is TGTGCCAGCAGTTTAGGGACAGTTAATTCACCCCTCCACTTT.